This is a list of T cell receptor beta chains from one sample in a study of glioma-infiltrating T cells. TCRdb reprocessed the multiplex PCR reads via MiXCR and lists one record per CDR3 protein. The sample comprises tens of thousands of distinct CDR3 sequences, about 37% of which are singletons, and around two fifths rests with the top ten. The specimen sequenced was glioma tissue, nonneoplastic brain tissue, or PBMCs (not recorded which). These TCRs come from a human donor with low-grade glioma or glioblastoma, undergoing nonglioma brain surgery, or in good health (not recorded which). Each CDR3 is given with its conserved first and last residue. The order of the fields is clone size, D gene, J gene, V gene, CDR3 DNA, CDR3 protein. The D gene is left open where the match is weak. The size of a clone is reported for some rows only, either as once, few or many, or as a class for expanded clones.

- | TRBD2 | TRBJ2-1 | TRBV6-4 | TGTGCCCGAATTGAAGCGGGGGGGAGGTCCTACAATGATCAGGTCTTC | CARIEAGGRSYNDQVF
once | - | TRBJ2-4 | TRBV4-1 | TGCGCCAGCAGCCAAGATTTCAGTTTGAGGGGCGAAGGTAACATTAAGTACTTC | CASSQDFSLRGEGNIKYF
few | - | TRBJ2-2 | TRBV29-1 | TGCAGCGTTGTTACATCTTCGGGGAACACCGGGGAGCTGTTTTTT | CSVVTSSGNTGELFF
many | - | TRBJ2-1 | TRBV28 | TGTGCCAGCACCGCTGCGGGTCTGGGGAATGAGCAGTTCTTC | CASTAAGLGNEQFF
many | - | TRBJ1-1 | TRBV20-1 | TGCAGTGCCCCCCCCCTAAACACTGAAGCTTTCTTT | CSAPPLNTEAFF
many | TRBD1 | TRBJ2-1 | TRBV28 | TGTGCCAGCAGGACGACAGGGTTTCGTGCTGAGCAGTTCTTC | CASRTTGFRAEQFF
- | - | TRBJ1-1 | TRBV30 | TGTGCCTGGTCTAGGGGGGTGGCTGAAGCTTTCTTT | CAWSRGVAEAFF
- | TRBD2 | TRBJ2-3 | TRBV6-4 | TGTGCCAGCATTATTACTCGGGCTAGCGGGGGTGTCACAGATACGCAGTATTTT | CASIITRASGGVTDTQYF
- | TRBD2 | TRBJ2-1 | TRBV28 | TGTGCCAGCATAGGCGGGGGTCCAAACAATGAGCAGTCCTTC | CASIGGGPNNEQSF
- | - | TRBJ2-4 | TRBV27 | TGTACCAGCAGTTTATCATGGGGGGGCAAAAATATTCAGTACTTC | CTSSLSWGGKNIQYF
many | - | TRBJ1-1 | TRBV9 | TGTGCCAGCAGCGTAGTTCAAGGGAACACTGAAGCTTTCTTT | CASSVVQGNTEAFF
many | - | TRBJ2-3 | TRBV12-3/TRBV12-4 | TGTGCCAGCGGGGTCCGCACAGATACGCAGTATTTT | CASGVRTDTQYF
many | TRBD1 | TRBJ1-3 | TRBV2 | TGTGCCAGCACCTCCCCTTCGGGACAGTATGGAAACACCATATATTTT | CASTSPSGQYGNTIYF
many | - | TRBJ1-5 | TRBV29-1 | TGCAGCGTTAGCAATCAGCCCCAGCATTTT | CSVSNQPQHF
many | - | TRBJ1-6 | TRBV10-3 | TGTGCCATCAGTGTAACAAGTGAGAATTCACCCCTCCACTTT | CAISVTSENSPLHF
many | TRBD1 | TRBJ2-3 | TRBV7-8 | TGTGCCAGCAGACTCTCAGGGGGCGCAGGAGATACGCAGTATTTT | CASRLSGGAGDTQYF
many | - | TRBJ2-7 | TRBV7-8 | TGTGCCAGCAGCTTAGGGGGGGGCGACGAGCAGTACTTC | CASSLGGGDEQYF
many | - | TRBJ1-1 | TRBV7-9 | TGTGCCAGCAGCTCGAGGCGTCTTAACACTGAAGCTTTCTTT | CASSSRRLNTEAFF
many | TRBD2 | TRBJ2-7 | TRBV7-9 | TGTGCCAGCAGCCCCCAGACTAGCGGGTCCAGGGAGCAGTACTTC | CASSPQTSGSREQYF
many | TRBD1 | TRBJ1-1 | TRBV19 | TGTGCCAGTAGTTGGGACAGGAGAACGGAAGCTTTCTTT | CASSWDRRTEAFF
- | - | TRBJ1-1 | TRBV19 | TGTGCCAGTAGTACCTCAGGGACCACTGAAGCCCTCTTT | CASSTSGTTEALF
many | - | TRBJ1-3 | TRBV7-8 | TGTGCCAGCAGCTACCTTGGAAACACCATATATTTT | CASSYLGNTIYF
- | - | TRBJ2-5 | TRBV29-1 | TGCAGCGTTGACTCGGACAGCGTGTACCAAGAGACCCAGTACTTC | CSVDSDSVYQETQYF
- | - | TRBJ2-1 | TRBV15 | TGTGCCACCAGGGTTGATGAGCAGTTCTTC | CATRVDEQFF
many | TRBD2 | TRBJ2-7 | TRBV3-1 | TGTGCCAGCAGCATCGACGGGAGGTCGCGCGAGCAGTACTTC | CASSIDGRSREQYF
many | - | TRBJ1-5 | TRBV19 | TGTGCCAGTAGTCTGGGGAGAGGCTATAGCAATCAGCCCCAGCATTTT | CASSLGRGYSNQPQHF
many | - | TRBJ1-4 | TRBV5-1 | TGCGCCAGCAGGACCACTTCGGGACACTCGACAGCAACTAATGAAAAACTGTTTTTT | CASRTTSGHSTATNEKLFF
many | - | TRBJ2-1 | TRBV7-3 | TGTGCCAGCAGCTTAAATTCTGGCGGTTACAATGAGCAGTTCTTC | CASSLNSGGYNEQFF
- | - | TRBJ1-2 | TRBV15 | TGTGCCACCAGCAGTCCCGCGGAGTATGGCTACACCTTC | CATSSPAEYGYTF
- | - | TRBJ2-7 | TRBV19 | TGTGCCAGTAGCGAGGGGGGCCCTACGGCCGAGCAGTACTTC | CASSEGGPTAEQYF
- | - | TRBJ1-2 | TRBV7-9 | TGTGCCAGCAGCTTAGAAGGGACTAACTATGGCTACACCTTC | CASSLEGTNYGYTF
many | - | TRBJ1-1 | TRBV5-1 | TGCGCCAGCAGCCCGAGGGAGGGGGGGAACACTGAAGCTTTCTTT | CASSPREGGNTEAFF
- | TRBD1 | TRBJ2-7 | TRBV2 | TGTGCCAGCAGCTTGGGACAGGGGGCCGGCGAGCAGTACTTC | CASSLGQGAGEQYF
many | TRBD1 | TRBJ1-6 | TRBV3-1 | TGTGCCAGCAGCCCCCGGACAGGGCCTAATTCACCCCTCCACTTT | CASSPRTGPNSPLHF
- | TRBD2 | TRBJ2-1 | TRBV18 | TGTGCCAGCCCACCTCCCACCACTAGCGGGGTGAGAAGCTCCTACAATGAGCAGTTCTTC | CASPPPTTSGVRSSYNEQFF
- | TRBD1 | TRBJ1-5 | TRBV20-1 | TGCAGTGCCAGCCAACCGGGACAGGGGTATCAGCCCCAGCGTTTT | CSASQPGQGYQPQRF
- | - | TRBJ1-1 | TRBV6-5 | TGTGCCAGCAATTACGTGAAAGCTGGAGCTTTCTTT | CASNYVKAGAFF
many | - | TRBJ1-1 | TRBV29-1 | TGCAGCGTTGTGACAGGTTTGAACACTGAAGCTTTCTTT | CSVVTGLNTEAFF
- | - | TRBJ1-2 | TRBV3-1 | TGTGCCCGCAGCCAAGATACAGGCGGCTACACTTTC | CARSQDTGGYTF
many | - | TRBJ1-6 | TRBV19 | TGTGCCAGTAGTAAGGCAGCCACCTATAATTCACCCCTCCACTTT | CASSKAATYNSPLHF
- | - | TRBJ2-2 | TRBV6-2/TRBV6-3 | TGTGTCAGCAGGACTTACTCCGGGGGGCTGTTTTTT | CVSRTYSGGLFF
many | - | TRBJ1-3 | TRBV10-3 | TGTGCCATCAGGGACAACTCTGGAAACACCATATATTTT | CAIRDNSGNTIYF
few | TRBD2 | TRBJ2-2 | TRBV11-2 | TGTGCCAGCGGGCGGGGGACTAGCGGGAATCCTCCCGGGGAGCTGTTTTTT | CASGRGTSGNPPGELFF
many | - | TRBJ2-7 | TRBV18 | TGTGCCAGCTCACCATCGCAATCCTCCTCCTACGAGCAGTACTTC | CASSPSQSSSYEQYF
- | - | TRBJ1-2 | TRBV18 | TGTGCCAGCTCACCGCAAGCACGACGACAGCCCAGGGGACCCGATGGCTACACCTTC | CASSPQARRQPRGPDGYTF
once | TRBD2 | TRBJ2-7 | TRBV28 | TGTGCCAGCAGTTGGGCCGGGGGAGGGAGCTCCTACGAGCAGTACTTC | CASSWAGGGSSYEQYF
- | TRBD1 | TRBJ1-1 | TRBV29-1 | TGCAGCGGAGGACAGGGGGCGTACACTGAAGCTTTCTTT | CSGGQGAYTEAFF
- | TRBD2 | TRBJ2-3 | TRBV20-1 | TGCAGTGCTAGACTAGCGGGAGCGAAAGATACGCAGTATTTT | CSARLAGAKDTQYF
many | TRBD2 | TRBJ2-4 | TRBV20-1 | TGCAGTGCTAGAGATTTGACTAGCGGGAGTGCCAAAAACATTCAGTACTTC | CSARDLTSGSAKNIQYF
- | - | TRBJ2-5 | TRBV29-1 | TGCAGCGTTGCGAGGGGCGTCGGGGAGACCCAGTACTTC | CSVARGVGETQYF
many | TRBD1 | TRBJ2-3 | TRBV20-1 | TGCAGTGTTTATCACCAGGGGGCAGATACGCAGTATTTT | CSVYHQGADTQYF
once | - | TRBJ2-2 | TRBV7-3 | TGCGCCAGCAGCTTACAGAGGGCGTTGAACACCGGGGAGCTGTTTTTT | CASSLQRALNTGELFF
- | - | TRBJ2-1 | TRBV4-2 | TGTGCCAGCAGCCAAGTGACTCGCGGAGTCTCCTACGATGAGCAGTTCTTC | CASSQVTRGVSYDEQFF